These T cell receptor beta chains were read from a single sample in a study of T-cell reconstitution after alpha-beta-depleted transplantation in children. In TCRdb, the PCR reads were re-called with MiXCR into one record per CDR3 protein. This table holds 130,000 or so distinct CDR3 sequences, about 9.5% found once. The sequencing used PBMCs, mostly from graft donor cells, collected 180 days after TCRalphabeta/CD19-depleted stem cell transplant. Receptors were obtained from a girl less than two years old who had a stem cell transplant for combined immunodeficiency, so the T cells may come from the graft donor. Both conserved end residues are part of each CDR3. The order of the fields is D gene, J gene, clone size, CDR3 length, V gene, CDR3 protein, CDR3 DNA. The D gene is left open where the match is weak. Not all rows give a size; the values are once, few, many and, for expanded clones, a class.

D gene: .
J gene: TRBJ2-7
clone size: .
CDR3 length: 14
V gene: TRBV20-1
CDR3 protein: CSARTSWGSGEQYF
CDR3 DNA: TGCAGTGCTCGCACTAGCTGGGGTAGCGGCGAGCAGTACTTC

D gene: .
J gene: TRBJ2-5
clone size: many
CDR3 length: 14
V gene: TRBV7-2
CDR3 protein: CASSLGRAVETQYF
CDR3 DNA: TGTGCCAGCAGCTTAGGGAGGGCCGTAGAGACCCAGTACTTC

D gene: TRBD1
J gene: TRBJ2-1
clone size: .
CDR3 length: 15
V gene: TRBV4-3
CDR3 protein: CASSPGQGSSDEQFF
CDR3 DNA: TGCGCCAGCAGCCCGGGACAGGGATCCTCCGATGAGCAGTTCTTC

D gene: TRBD1
J gene: TRBJ2-7
clone size: many
CDR3 length: 14
V gene: TRBV5-1
CDR3 protein: CASSAGQASYEQYF
CDR3 DNA: TGCGCCAGCAGCGCTGGACAGGCATCCTACGAGCAGTACTTC

D gene: .
J gene: TRBJ2-1
clone size: .
CDR3 length: 12
V gene: TRBV12-5
CDR3 protein: CASGGDRTEQFF
CDR3 DNA: TGTGCTAGTGGGGGGGACCGTACGGAGCAGTTCTTC

D gene: TRBD2
J gene: TRBJ2-3
clone size: .
CDR3 length: 16
V gene: TRBV27
CDR3 protein: CASSLWREEHTDTQYF
CDR3 DNA: TGTGCCAGCAGTTTATGGCGGGAGGAACACACAGATACGCAGTATTTT

D gene: TRBD2
J gene: TRBJ2-3
clone size: once
CDR3 length: 15
V gene: TRBV11-3
CDR3 protein: CVSSLERGGTDTQYF
CDR3 DNA: TGTGTCAGCAGCTTAGAGCGGGGGGGCACAGATACGCAGTATTTT

D gene: .
J gene: TRBJ1-5
clone size: .
CDR3 length: 15
V gene: TRBV20-1
CDR3 protein: CSALDRTRGNQPQHF
CDR3 DNA: TGCAGTGCTTTAGACAGGACCCGAGGCAATCAGCCCCAGCATTTT

D gene: .
J gene: TRBJ2-6
clone size: few
CDR3 length: 18
V gene: TRBV12-3/TRBV12-4
CDR3 protein: CASSSRTDLVSGANVLTF
CDR3 DNA: TGTGCCAGCAGTTCCAGGACAGACCTCGTCTCTGGGGCCAACGTCCTGACTTTC

D gene: .
J gene: TRBJ2-2
clone size: .
CDR3 length: 17
V gene: TRBV5-5
CDR3 protein: CASSLRGGPSVTGELFF
CDR3 DNA: TGTGCCAGCAGCTTGAGGGGGGGACCGTCGGTCACCGGGGAGCTGTTTTTT

D gene: .
J gene: TRBJ1-2
clone size: .
CDR3 length: 14
V gene: TRBV4-1
CDR3 protein: CASSPDSPNYGYTF
CDR3 DNA: TGCGCCAGCAGTCCCGACAGTCCTAACTATGGCTACACCTTC

D gene: .
J gene: TRBJ2-3
clone size: few
CDR3 length: 14
V gene: TRBV9
CDR3 protein: CASSVEQGSDTQYF
CDR3 DNA: TGTGCCAGCAGCGTAGAGCAGGGTTCAGATACGCAGTATTTT

D gene: TRBD1
J gene: TRBJ2-7
clone size: .
CDR3 length: 13
V gene: TRBV10-3
CDR3 protein: CAISGDRVYEQYF
CDR3 DNA: TGTGCCATCAGTGGAGACAGGGTTTACGAGCAGTACTTC

D gene: .
J gene: TRBJ2-5
clone size: few
CDR3 length: 13
V gene: TRBV20-1
CDR3 protein: CSAEAPVGETQYF
CDR3 DNA: TGCAGTGCCGAGGCACCTGTAGGGGAGACCCAGTACTTC

D gene: .
J gene: TRBJ2-1
clone size: .
CDR3 length: 14
V gene: TRBV5-6
CDR3 protein: CAISFGLARNEQFF
CDR3 DNA: TGTGCCATCAGCTTCGGGCTGGCCCGAAATGAGCAGTTCTTC

D gene: .
J gene: TRBJ1-5
clone size: many
CDR3 length: 12
V gene: TRBV20-1
CDR3 protein: CSAKEGNQPQHF
CDR3 DNA: TGCAGTGCTAAGGAAGGCAATCAGCCCCAGCATTTT

D gene: .
J gene: TRBJ2-7
clone size: few
CDR3 length: 14
V gene: TRBV3-1
CDR3 protein: CASSLRHFSYEQYF
CDR3 DNA: TGTGCCAGCAGCCTTCGACATTTTTCCTACGAGCAGTACTTC

D gene: TRBD1
J gene: TRBJ2-3
clone size: many
CDR3 length: 16
V gene: TRBV16
CDR3 protein: CASSPRQGIYTDTQYF
CDR3 DNA: TGTGCCAGCAGCCCGAGACAGGGGATATACACAGATACGCAGTATTTT

D gene: TRBD1
J gene: TRBJ1-3
clone size: .
CDR3 length: 15
V gene: TRBV9
CDR3 protein: CASSAGQVLWSGIYF
CDR3 DNA: TGTGCCAGCAGCGCAGGACAGGTACTCTGGAGCGGCATATATTTT

D gene: .
J gene: TRBJ2-1
clone size: few
CDR3 length: 14
V gene: TRBV25-1
CDR3 protein: CASSEFGPGNEQFF
CDR3 DNA: .

D gene: TRBD1
J gene: TRBJ2-2
clone size: many
CDR3 length: 16
V gene: TRBV20-1
CDR3 protein: CSARDRRGRNTGELFF
CDR3 DNA: TGCAGTGCTAGAGATCGAAGGGGGCGAAACACCGGGGAGCTGTTTTTT

D gene: TRBD1
J gene: TRBJ1-5
clone size: many
CDR3 length: 14
V gene: TRBV5-1
CDR3 protein: CASSPGTGHQPQHF
CDR3 DNA: TGCGCCAGCAGCCCCGGGACAGGGCATCAGCCCCAGCATTTT

D gene: .
J gene: TRBJ2-3
clone size: few
CDR3 length: 14
V gene: TRBV20-1
CDR3 protein: CSAGPGHRTDTQYF
CDR3 DNA: TGCAGTGCAGGGCCGGGACACCGCACAGATACGCAGTATTTT

D gene: .
J gene: TRBJ1-4
clone size: many
CDR3 length: 14
V gene: TRBV28
CDR3 protein: CASGSVVGREKLFF
CDR3 DNA: TGTGCCAGCGGGTCGGTGGTTGGACGTGAAAAACTGTTTTTT

D gene: TRBD1
J gene: TRBJ1-5
clone size: few
CDR3 length: 15
V gene: TRBV28
CDR3 protein: CASSLTGVSNQPQHF
CDR3 DNA: TGTGCCAGCAGTTTAACAGGGGTGAGCAATCAGCCCCAGCATTTT

D gene: TRBD1
J gene: TRBJ1-5
clone size: once
CDR3 length: 15
V gene: TRBV10-3
CDR3 protein: CAISESGGAGQPQHF
CDR3 DNA: TGTGCCATCAGTGAGTCAGGGGGCGCAGGTCAGCCCCAGCATTTT

D gene: TRBD2
J gene: TRBJ2-2
clone size: many
CDR3 length: 16
V gene: TRBV7-2
CDR3 protein: CASSLLSGRVTGELFF
CDR3 DNA: TGTGCCAGCAGCCTCCTTAGCGGGAGGGTGACCGGGGAGCTGTTTTTT

D gene: TRBD1
J gene: TRBJ2-1
clone size: few
CDR3 length: 16
V gene: TRBV10-3
CDR3 protein: CAILSQWTGATNEQFF
CDR3 DNA: TGTGCCATCCTTTCCCAATGGACAGGGGCAACTAATGAGCAGTTCTTC

D gene: TRBD1
J gene: TRBJ2-1
clone size: few
CDR3 length: 14
V gene: TRBV12-3/TRBV12-4
CDR3 protein: CASSSATGGNEQFF
CDR3 DNA: TGTGCCAGCAGTTCCGCTACAGGGGGCAATGAGCAGTTCTTC

D gene: .
J gene: TRBJ2-2
clone size: many
CDR3 length: 16
V gene: TRBV20-1
CDR3 protein: CSARPVYGGRTGELFF
CDR3 DNA: TGCAGTGCTAGGCCAGTTTACGGGGGGCGGACCGGGGAGCTGTTTTTT

D gene: TRBD1
J gene: TRBJ1-5
clone size: .
CDR3 length: 13
V gene: TRBV6-1
CDR3 protein: CASRQTGDQPQHF
CDR3 DNA: TGTGCCAGCAGACAGACAGGGGATCAGCCCCAGCATTTT

D gene: .
J gene: TRBJ1-5
clone size: few
CDR3 length: 17
V gene: TRBV12-3/TRBV12-4
CDR3 protein: CASSPPMIGVGNQPQHF
CDR3 DNA: TGTGCCAGCAGTCCACCTATGATAGGGGTGGGCAATCAGCCCCAGCATTTT

D gene: TRBD1
J gene: TRBJ2-2
clone size: few
CDR3 length: 15
V gene: TRBV11-2
CDR3 protein: CASSLSGGNTGELFF
CDR3 DNA: TGTGCCAGCAGCCTATCAGGGGGAAACACCGGGGAGCTGTTTTTT

D gene: TRBD2
J gene: TRBJ2-1
clone size: many
CDR3 length: 16
V gene: TRBV5-5
CDR3 protein: CASSFRLAGGYNEQFF
CDR3 DNA: TGTGCCAGCAGCTTTCGACTAGCGGGAGGCTACAATGAGCAGTTCTTC

D gene: .
J gene: TRBJ2-7
clone size: few
CDR3 length: 15
V gene: TRBV20-1
CDR3 protein: CSANIPAGAEYEQYF
CDR3 DNA: TGCAGTGCCAATATCCCCGCGGGGGCGGAGTACGAGCAGTACTTC

D gene: TRBD1
J gene: TRBJ2-1
clone size: .
CDR3 length: 14
V gene: TRBV20-1
CDR3 protein: CSAEYGTAEDEQLF
CDR3 DNA: TGCAGTGCTGAATATGGGACAGCAGAAGATGAGCAGTTATTC

D gene: TRBD2
J gene: TRBJ2-1
clone size: .
CDR3 length: 14
V gene: TRBV7-2
CDR3 protein: CASSLREVMDEQFF
CDR3 DNA: TGTGCCAGCAGCTTACGGGAGGTTATGGATGAGCAGTTCTTC

D gene: .
J gene: TRBJ2-5
clone size: many
CDR3 length: 14
V gene: TRBV5-1
CDR3 protein: CASSSLLLQETQYF
CDR3 DNA: TGCGCCAGCAGCTCACTCTTGCTACAAGAGACCCAGTACTTC

D gene: .
J gene: TRBJ2-7
clone size: few
CDR3 length: 13
V gene: TRBV20-1
CDR3 protein: CSALGATGDEQYF
CDR3 DNA: TGCAGTGCCCTCGGCGCAACTGGGGACGAGCAGTACTTC

D gene: .
J gene: TRBJ2-7
clone size: .
CDR3 length: 16
V gene: TRBV3-1
CDR3 protein: CACSHPTGGGFREQYF
CDR3 DNA: TGTGCCTGCAGCCATCCCACGGGGGGCGGATTCAGGGAGCAGTACTTC

D gene: TRBD1
J gene: TRBJ2-2
clone size: .
CDR3 length: 16
V gene: TRBV24-1
CDR3 protein: CATSDFDRGSTGELFF
CDR3 DNA: TGTGCCACCAGTGATTTTGACAGGGGTAGTACCGGGGAGCTGTTTTTT

D gene: .
J gene: TRBJ2-5
clone size: .
CDR3 length: 16
V gene: TRBV20-1
CDR3 protein: CSALALTGTLGETQYF
CDR3 DNA: TGCAGTGCTCTTGCCCTTACCGGGACTTTGGGAGAGACCCAGTACTTC

D gene: TRBD1
J gene: TRBJ2-2
clone size: many
CDR3 length: 16
V gene: TRBV6-4
CDR3 protein: CASSDSDRVLTGELFF
CDR3 DNA: TGTGCCAGCAGTGACTCGGACAGGGTCCTCACCGGGGAGCTGTTTTTT

D gene: .
J gene: TRBJ1-1
clone size: few
CDR3 length: 15
V gene: TRBV29-1
CDR3 protein: CSVAHDSGANTEAFF
CDR3 DNA: TGCAGCGTTGCCCATGACAGCGGGGCTAACACTGAAGCTTTCTTT

D gene: .
J gene: TRBJ2-3
clone size: few
CDR3 length: 15
V gene: TRBV29-1
CDR3 protein: CSAVPRHFSTDTQYF
CDR3 DNA: TGCAGCGCCGTTCCTCGACACTTCAGCACAGATACGCAGTATTTT

D gene: TRBD1
J gene: TRBJ2-7
clone size: many
CDR3 length: 14
V gene: TRBV24-1
CDR3 protein: CATSDRGRSYEQYF
CDR3 DNA: TGTGCCACCAGCGACAGGGGACGGTCCTACGAGCAGTACTTC

D gene: .
J gene: TRBJ2-5
clone size: few
CDR3 length: 13
V gene: TRBV12-3/TRBV12-4
CDR3 protein: CASRLWGEETQYF
CDR3 DNA: TGTGCCAGCAGACTCTGGGGCGAAGAGACCCAGTACTTC

D gene: TRBD2
J gene: TRBJ2-1
clone size: few
CDR3 length: 14
V gene: TRBV20-1
CDR3 protein: CSAPGRLAGDEQFF
CDR3 DNA: TGCAGTGCACCAGGCAGGCTAGCGGGAGATGAGCAGTTCTTC

D gene: TRBD2
J gene: TRBJ2-3
clone size: few
CDR3 length: 15
V gene: TRBV5-4
CDR3 protein: CASRPGTSDTDTQYF
CDR3 DNA: TGTGCCAGCAGGCCCGGGACTAGCGATACAGATACGCAGTATTTT

D gene: .
J gene: TRBJ2-7
clone size: .
CDR3 length: 11
V gene: TRBV29-1
CDR3 protein: CSVAHTGGQYF
CDR3 DNA: TGCAGCGTTGCCCACACTGGGGGTCAGTACTTC

D gene: TRBD2
J gene: TRBJ2-7
clone size: few
CDR3 length: 15
V gene: TRBV7-2
CDR3 protein: CASSKAGGISYEQYF
CDR3 DNA: TGTGCCAGCAGCAAAGCGGGAGGGATCTCCTACGAGCAGTACTTC